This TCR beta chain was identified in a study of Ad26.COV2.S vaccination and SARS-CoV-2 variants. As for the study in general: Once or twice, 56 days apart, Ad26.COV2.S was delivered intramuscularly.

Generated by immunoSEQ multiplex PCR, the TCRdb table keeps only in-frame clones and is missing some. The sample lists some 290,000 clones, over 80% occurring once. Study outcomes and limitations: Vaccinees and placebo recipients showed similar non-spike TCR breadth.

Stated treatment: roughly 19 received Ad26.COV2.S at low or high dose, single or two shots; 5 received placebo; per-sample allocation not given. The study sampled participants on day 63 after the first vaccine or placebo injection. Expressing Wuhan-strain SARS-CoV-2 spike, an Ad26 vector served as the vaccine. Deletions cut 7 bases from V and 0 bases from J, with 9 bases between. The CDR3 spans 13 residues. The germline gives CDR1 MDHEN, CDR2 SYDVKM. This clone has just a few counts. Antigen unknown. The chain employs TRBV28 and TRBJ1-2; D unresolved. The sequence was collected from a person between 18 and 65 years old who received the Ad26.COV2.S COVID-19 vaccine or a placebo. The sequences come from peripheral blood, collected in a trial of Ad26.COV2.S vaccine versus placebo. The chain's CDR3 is CASNAYSNYGYTF. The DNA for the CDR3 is TGTGCCAGCAACGCGTATTCTAACTATGGCTACACCTTC.